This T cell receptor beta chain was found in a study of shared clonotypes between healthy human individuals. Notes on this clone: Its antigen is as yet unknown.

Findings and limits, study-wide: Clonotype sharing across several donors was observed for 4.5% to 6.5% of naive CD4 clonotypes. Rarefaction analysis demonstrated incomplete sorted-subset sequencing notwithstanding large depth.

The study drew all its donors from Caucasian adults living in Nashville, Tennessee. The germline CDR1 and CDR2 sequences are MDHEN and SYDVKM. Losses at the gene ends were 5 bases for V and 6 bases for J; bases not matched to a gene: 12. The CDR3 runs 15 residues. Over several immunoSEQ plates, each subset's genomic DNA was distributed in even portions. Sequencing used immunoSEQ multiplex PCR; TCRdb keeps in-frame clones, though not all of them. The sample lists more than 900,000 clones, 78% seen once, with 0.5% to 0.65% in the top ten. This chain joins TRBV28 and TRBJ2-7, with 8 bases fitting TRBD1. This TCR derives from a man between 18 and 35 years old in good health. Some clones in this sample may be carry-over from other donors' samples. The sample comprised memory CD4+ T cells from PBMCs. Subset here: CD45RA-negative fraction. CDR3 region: CASSPRSGGWFEQYF. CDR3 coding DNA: TGTGCCAGCAGTCCACGGTCAGGGGGCTGGTTCGAGCAGTACTTC.